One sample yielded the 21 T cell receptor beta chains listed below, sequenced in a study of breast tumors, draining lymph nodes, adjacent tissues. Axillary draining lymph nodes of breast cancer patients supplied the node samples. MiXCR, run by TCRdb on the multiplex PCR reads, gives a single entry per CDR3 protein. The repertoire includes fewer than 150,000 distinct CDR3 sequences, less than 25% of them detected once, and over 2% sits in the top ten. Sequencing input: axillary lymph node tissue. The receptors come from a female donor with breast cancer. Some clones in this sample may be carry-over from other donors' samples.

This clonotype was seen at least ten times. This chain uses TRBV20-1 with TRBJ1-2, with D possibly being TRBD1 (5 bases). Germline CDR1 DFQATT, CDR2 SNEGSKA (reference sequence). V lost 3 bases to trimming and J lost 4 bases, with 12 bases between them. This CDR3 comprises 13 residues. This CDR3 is CSASPQGFYGYTF. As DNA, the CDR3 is TGCAGTGCTAGCCCTCAGGGATTCTATGGCTACACCTTC.

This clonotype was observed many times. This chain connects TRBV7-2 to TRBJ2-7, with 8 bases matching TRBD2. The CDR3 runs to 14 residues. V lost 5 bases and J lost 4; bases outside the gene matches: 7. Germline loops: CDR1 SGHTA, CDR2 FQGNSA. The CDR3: CASSPSGSPYEQYF. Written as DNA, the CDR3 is TGTGCCAGCAGCCCCAGCGGGAGCCCATACGAGCAGTACTTC.

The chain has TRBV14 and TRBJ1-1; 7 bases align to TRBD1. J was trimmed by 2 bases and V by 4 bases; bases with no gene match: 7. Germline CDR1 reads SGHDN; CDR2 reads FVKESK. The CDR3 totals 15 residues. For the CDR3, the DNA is TGTGCCAGCAGCCCGACGGACAGGACTAACACTGAAGCTTTCTTT. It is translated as CASSPTDRTNTEAFF.

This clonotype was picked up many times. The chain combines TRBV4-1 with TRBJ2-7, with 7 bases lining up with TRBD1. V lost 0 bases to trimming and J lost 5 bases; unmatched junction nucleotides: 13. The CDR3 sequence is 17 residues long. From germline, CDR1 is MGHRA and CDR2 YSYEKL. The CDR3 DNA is TGCGCCAGCAGCCAAGATCGGGACAGCCTGTTTCGGAACGAGCAGTACTTC. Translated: CASSQDRDSLFRNEQYF.

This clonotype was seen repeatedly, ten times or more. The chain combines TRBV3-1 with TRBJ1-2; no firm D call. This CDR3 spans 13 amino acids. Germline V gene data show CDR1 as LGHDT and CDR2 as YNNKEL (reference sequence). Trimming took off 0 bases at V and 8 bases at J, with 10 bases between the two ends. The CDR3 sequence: CASSQERVGGYTF. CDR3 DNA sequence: TGTGCCAGCAGCCAAGAGAGGGTAGGCGGCTACACCTTC.

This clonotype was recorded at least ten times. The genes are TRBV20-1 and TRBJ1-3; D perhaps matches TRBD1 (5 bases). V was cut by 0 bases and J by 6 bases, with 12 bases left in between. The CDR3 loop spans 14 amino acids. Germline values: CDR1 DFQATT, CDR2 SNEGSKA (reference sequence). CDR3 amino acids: CSAREGGGQNTIYF. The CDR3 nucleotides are TGCAGTGCTAGAGAGGGGGGAGGACAAAACACCATATATTTT.

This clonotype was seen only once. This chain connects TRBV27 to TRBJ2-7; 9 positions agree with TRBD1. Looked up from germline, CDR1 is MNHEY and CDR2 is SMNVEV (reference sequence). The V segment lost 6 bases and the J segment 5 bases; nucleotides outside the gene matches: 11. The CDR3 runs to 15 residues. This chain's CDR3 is CASSFSGTGLDEQYF. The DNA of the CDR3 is TGTGCCAGCAGCTTCTCAGGGACAGGGCTCGACGAGCAGTACTTC.

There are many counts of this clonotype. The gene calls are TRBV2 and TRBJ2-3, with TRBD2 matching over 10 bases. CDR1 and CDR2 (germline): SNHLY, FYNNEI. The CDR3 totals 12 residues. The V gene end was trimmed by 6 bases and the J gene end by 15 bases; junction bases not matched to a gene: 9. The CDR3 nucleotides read TGTGCCAGCAGCGCTCTAGCGGGGGCACATTATTTT. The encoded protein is CASSALAGAHYF.

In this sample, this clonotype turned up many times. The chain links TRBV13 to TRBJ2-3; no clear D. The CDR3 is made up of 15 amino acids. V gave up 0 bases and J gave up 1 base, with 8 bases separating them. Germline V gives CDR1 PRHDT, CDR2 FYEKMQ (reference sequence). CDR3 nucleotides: TGTGCCAGCAGCTTAGGGGGCTCAGGCACAGATACGCAGTATTTT. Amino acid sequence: CASSLGGSGTDTQYF.

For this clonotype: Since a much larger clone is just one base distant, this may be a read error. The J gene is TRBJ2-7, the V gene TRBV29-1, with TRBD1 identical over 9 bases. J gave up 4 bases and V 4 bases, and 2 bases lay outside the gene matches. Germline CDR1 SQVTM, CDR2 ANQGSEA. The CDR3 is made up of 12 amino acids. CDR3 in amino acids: CSVVGQGYEQYF. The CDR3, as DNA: TGCAGCGTTGTGGGACAGGGATACGAGCAGTACTTC.

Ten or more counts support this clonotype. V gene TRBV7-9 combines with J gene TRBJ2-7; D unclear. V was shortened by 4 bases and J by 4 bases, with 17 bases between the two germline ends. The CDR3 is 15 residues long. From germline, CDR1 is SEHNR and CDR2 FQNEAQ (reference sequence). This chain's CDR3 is CASSYGPTRRYEQYF. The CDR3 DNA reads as TGTGCCAGCAGCTACGGGCCAACACGAAGATACGAGCAGTACTTC.

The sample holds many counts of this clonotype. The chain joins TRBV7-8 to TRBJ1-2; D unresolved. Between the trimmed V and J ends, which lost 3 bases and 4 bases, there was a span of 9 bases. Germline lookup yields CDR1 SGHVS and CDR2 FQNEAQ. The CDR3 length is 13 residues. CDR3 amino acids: CASSFMGSYGYTF. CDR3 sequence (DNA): TGTGCCAGCAGCTTTATGGGCTCCTATGGCTACACCTTC.

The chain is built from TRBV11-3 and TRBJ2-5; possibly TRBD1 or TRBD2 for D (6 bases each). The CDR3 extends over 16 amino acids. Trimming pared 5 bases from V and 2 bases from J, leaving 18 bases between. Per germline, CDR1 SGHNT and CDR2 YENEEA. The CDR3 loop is CASSPTRGLTQETQYF. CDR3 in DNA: TGTGCCAGCAGCCCCACACGGGGGCTAACACAAGAGACCCAGTACTTC.

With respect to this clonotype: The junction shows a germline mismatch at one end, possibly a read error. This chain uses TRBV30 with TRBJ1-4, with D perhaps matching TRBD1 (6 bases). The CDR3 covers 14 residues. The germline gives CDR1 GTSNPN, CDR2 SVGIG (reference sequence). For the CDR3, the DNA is TGTGCCTGGGCTTACGGGACACCTAATGAAAGACTGTTTTTT. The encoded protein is CAWAYGTPNERLFF.

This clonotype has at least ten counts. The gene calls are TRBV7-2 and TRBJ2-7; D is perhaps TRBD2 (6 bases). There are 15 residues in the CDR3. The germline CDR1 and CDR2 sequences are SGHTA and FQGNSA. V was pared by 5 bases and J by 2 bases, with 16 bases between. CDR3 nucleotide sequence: TGTGCCAGCAGCCTGAGCCTTGGCGGGACCTACGAGCAGTACTTC. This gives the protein CASSLSLGGTYEQYF.

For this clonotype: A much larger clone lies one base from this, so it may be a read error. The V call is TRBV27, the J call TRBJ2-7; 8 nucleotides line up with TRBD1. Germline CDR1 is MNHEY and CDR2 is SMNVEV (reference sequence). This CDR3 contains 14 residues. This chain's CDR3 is CASTTGTGSYERYF. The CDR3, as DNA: TGTGCCAGCACAACCGGGACAGGATCCTACGAGCGGTACTTC.

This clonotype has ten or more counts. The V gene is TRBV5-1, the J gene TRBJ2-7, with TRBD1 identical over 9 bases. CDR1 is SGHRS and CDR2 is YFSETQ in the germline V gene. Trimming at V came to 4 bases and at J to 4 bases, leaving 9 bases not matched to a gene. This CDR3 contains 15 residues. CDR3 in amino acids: CASSDRDRALYEQYF. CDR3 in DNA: TGCGCCAGCAGCGACCGGGACAGGGCCCTTTACGAGCAGTACTTC.

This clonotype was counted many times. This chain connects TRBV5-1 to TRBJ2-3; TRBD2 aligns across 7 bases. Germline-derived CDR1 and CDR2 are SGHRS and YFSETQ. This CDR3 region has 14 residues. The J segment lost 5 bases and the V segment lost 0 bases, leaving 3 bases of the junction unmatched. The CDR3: CASSLAGEGDTQYF. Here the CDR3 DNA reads TGCGCCAGCAGCTTGGCCGGGGAGGGAGATACGCAGTATTTT.

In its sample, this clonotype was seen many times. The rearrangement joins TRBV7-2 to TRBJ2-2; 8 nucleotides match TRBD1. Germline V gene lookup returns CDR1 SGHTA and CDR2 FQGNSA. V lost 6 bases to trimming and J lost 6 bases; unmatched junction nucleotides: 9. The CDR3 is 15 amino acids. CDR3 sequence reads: CASRQEGQVPGELFF. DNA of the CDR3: TGTGCCAGCAGACAGGAGGGACAGGTTCCCGGGGAGCTGTTTTTT.

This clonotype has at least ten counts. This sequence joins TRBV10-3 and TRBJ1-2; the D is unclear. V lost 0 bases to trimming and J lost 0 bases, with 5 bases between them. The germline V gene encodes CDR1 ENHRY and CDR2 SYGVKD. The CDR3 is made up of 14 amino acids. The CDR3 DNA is TGTGCCATCAGTGAGTCTGGGACTAACTATGGCTACACCTTC. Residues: CAISESGTNYGYTF.

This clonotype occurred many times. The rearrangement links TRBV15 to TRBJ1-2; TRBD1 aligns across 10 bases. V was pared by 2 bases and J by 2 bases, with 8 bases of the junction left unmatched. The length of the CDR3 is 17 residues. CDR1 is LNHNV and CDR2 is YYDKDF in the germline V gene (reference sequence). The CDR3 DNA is TGTGCCACCAGCAGATCAGACAGGGGGCACGGAAACTATGGCTACACCTTC. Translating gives CATSRSDRGHGNYGYTF.